Listed below are T cell receptor beta chains from one sample, sequenced in a study of neurological immune-mediated disorders. Each CDR3 protein is one row after TCRdb ran MiXCR on the 5' RACE reads. The sample contains about 95,000 distinct CDR3 sequences, roughly 4% of which appear only once. Sequenced: PBMCs. The receptor source for this set is a young woman with multiple sclerosis. Each CDR3 is given with its conserved first and last residue. D genes are given only for firm matches. A row's size may be missing; if present it is once, few, many or a size class.

J gene: TRBJ2-5; V gene: TRBV12-3/TRBV12-4; D gene: -; clone size: many; CDR3 DNA: TGTGCCAGCAGTCCGCCCCGGGGGAAGGGTCTGGGGACCCAGTACTTC; CDR3 protein: CASSPPRGKGLGTQYF
J gene: TRBJ2-3; V gene: TRBV29-1; D gene: TRBD1; clone size: many; CDR3 DNA: TGCAGCGTCCTACCCGGGACAGGCGTTCGAGATACGCAGTATTTT; CDR3 protein: CSVLPGTGVRDTQYF
J gene: TRBJ1-4; V gene: TRBV20-1; D gene: -; clone size: many; CDR3 DNA: TGCAGTGCTAGTACATTTGAAAAACTGTTTTTT; CDR3 protein: CSASTFEKLFF
J gene: TRBJ1-6; V gene: TRBV12-3/TRBV12-4; D gene: TRBD1; clone size: many; CDR3 DNA: TGTGCCAGCAGTCAGCAGGGACAGGGGCATTCACCCCTCCACTTT; CDR3 protein: CASSQQGQGHSPLHF
J gene: TRBJ2-1; V gene: TRBV7-2; D gene: -; clone size: many; CDR3 DNA: TGTGCCAGCAGCTTAGGGTTCTCAACGTTCTTC; CDR3 protein: CASSLGFSTFF
J gene: TRBJ2-7; V gene: TRBV27; D gene: -; clone size: many; CDR3 DNA: TGTGCCAGCAGCCGCCCGGGCACGAGCTCCTACGAGCAGTACTTC; CDR3 protein: CASSRPGTSSYEQYF
J gene: TRBJ2-2; V gene: TRBV28; D gene: -; clone size: many; CDR3 DNA: TGTGCCAGCCATCAGGGGCAGAACACCGGGGAGCTGTTTTTT; CDR3 protein: CASHQGQNTGELFF
J gene: TRBJ2-3; V gene: TRBV6-2/TRBV6-3; D gene: -; clone size: -; CDR3 DNA: TGTGCCAGCAGTACCGACAGCACAGATACGCAGTATTTT; CDR3 protein: CASSTDSTDTQYF
J gene: TRBJ2-6; V gene: TRBV5-1; D gene: -; clone size: many; CDR3 DNA: TGCGCCAGCAGCCTTACGACAGGTGTCTCTGGGGCCAACGTCCTGACTTTC; CDR3 protein: CASSLTTGVSGANVLTF
J gene: TRBJ2-7; V gene: TRBV5-1; D gene: TRBD1; clone size: many; CDR3 DNA: TGCGCCAGCAGCCCCTCCGGGACAGGGGGATCCGAGCAGTACTTC; CDR3 protein: CASSPSGTGGSEQYF